This paragraph covers one T cell receptor beta chain sequence. What it binds is unknown. These data originate in a study of OX40 agonist ivuxolimab in advanced cancers. Broader study findings: At doses 0.1 to 3.0 mg/kg, CD4+ and CD8+ clones expanded.

Sequencing used immunoSEQ multiplex PCR; TCRdb keeps in-frame clones, though not all of them. The table records roughly 25,000 clones, 60% to 80% of them present only once. V was trimmed by 3 bases and J by 3 bases, leaving 7 bases between them. The CDR3 is made up of 13 amino acids. Germline V gene lookup returns CDR1 LGHNA and CDR2 YNFKEQ. Collection of blood occurred at baseline, at cycle 4 day 1, and at cycle 7 day 1. The sequence was obtained from an adult with an advanced solid tumor such as melanoma, head and neck, liver or kidney cancer. This sequence joins TRBV4-2 and TRBJ2-3, with D unresolved. The sample in question was CD4+ or CD8+ T cells sorted from blood, obtained in a trial of the OX40 agonist ivuxolimab. The CDR3 sequence is CASSQERTDTQYF. CDR3 in DNA: TGTGCCAGCAGCCAGGAGAGAACAGATACGCAGTATTTT.